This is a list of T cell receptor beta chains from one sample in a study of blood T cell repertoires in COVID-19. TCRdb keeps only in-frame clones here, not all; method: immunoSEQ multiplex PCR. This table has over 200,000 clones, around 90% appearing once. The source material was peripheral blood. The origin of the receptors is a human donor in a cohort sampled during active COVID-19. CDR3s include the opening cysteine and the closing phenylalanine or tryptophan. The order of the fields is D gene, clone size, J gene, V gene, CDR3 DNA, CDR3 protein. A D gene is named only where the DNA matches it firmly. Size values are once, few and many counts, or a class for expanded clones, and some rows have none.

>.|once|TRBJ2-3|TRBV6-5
TGTGCCACCACTGTAGGGAGCGGAGGGACAGATACGCAGTATTTT
CATTVGSGGTDTQYF
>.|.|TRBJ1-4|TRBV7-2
TGTGCCAGCTCCCAACCGGGGGCAACTAATGAAAAACTGTTTTTT
CASSQPGATNEKLFF
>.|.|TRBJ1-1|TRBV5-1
TGCGCCAGCAGCTTGGCACTAATGACAGTGAACACTGAAGCTTTCTTT
CASSLALMTVNTEAFF
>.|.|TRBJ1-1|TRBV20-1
TGCAGTGCTCTGACCCCCAGGGCTTTCTTT
CSALTPRAFF
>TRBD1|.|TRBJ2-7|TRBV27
TGTGCCAGCATGACAGGGGACGAGCAGTACTTC
CASMTGDEQYF
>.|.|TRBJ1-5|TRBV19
TGTGCCAGTAGTATAAGCGGGGTTAGCAATCAGCCCCAGCATTTT
CASSISGVSNQPQHF
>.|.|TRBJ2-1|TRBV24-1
TGTGCCACCAGTGTTAACGGGGGTCAGAATGAGCAGTTCTTC
CATSVNGGQNEQFF
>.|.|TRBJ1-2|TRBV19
TGTGCCAGTAGTACAGGGGAATCCTATGGCTACACCTTC
CASSTGESYGYTF
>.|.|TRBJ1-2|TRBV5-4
TGTGCCAGCAGCTCCGGCGGTTCTAACTATGGCTACACCTTC
CASSSGGSNYGYTF
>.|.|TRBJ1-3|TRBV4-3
TGCGCCAGCAGCCCAGAATCCCGAGTCGGAAACACCATATATTTT
CASSPESRVGNTIYF
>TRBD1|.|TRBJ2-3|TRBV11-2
TGTGCCAGCAGCTTAGTAACCCGAGGGGGCGGAGATACGCAGTATTTT
CASSLVTRGGGDTQYF
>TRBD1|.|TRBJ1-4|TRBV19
TGTGCCAGTATCCCGACAGGGGGATTTGAAAAACTGTTTTTT
CASIPTGGFEKLFF
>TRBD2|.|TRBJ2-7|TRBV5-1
TGCGCCAGCAGCTTGGTTCTAGCGGGGTCTTCCTACGAGCAGTACTTC
CASSLVLAGSSYEQYF
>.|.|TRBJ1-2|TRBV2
TGTGCCAGCAATAAAAGACAGTTCGCCTCGGGTGGCTACACCTTC
CASNKRQFASGGYTF
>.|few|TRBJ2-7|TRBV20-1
TGCAGTGCTAGTTCCTCGCAGGGATTTCACGAGCAGTACTTC
CSASSSQGFHEQYF
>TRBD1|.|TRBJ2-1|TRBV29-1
TGCAGCGTTGCACAGGGGGCTTACAATGAGCAGTTCTTC
CSVAQGAYNEQFF
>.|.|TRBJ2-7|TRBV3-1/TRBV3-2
TGTGCCAGCAGCCAGTCGGGACACCGGCTCGTCTACGAGCAGTACTTC
CASSQSGHRLVYEQYF
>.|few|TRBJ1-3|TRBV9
TGTGCCAGCAGCGTAGCCGGCAGAGGTGGAAACACCATATATTTT
CASSVAGRGGNTIYF
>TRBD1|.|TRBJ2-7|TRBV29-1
TGCAGCGTCCGACAGGGGCTCGGCTCCTACGAGCAGTACTTC
CSVRQGLGSYEQYF
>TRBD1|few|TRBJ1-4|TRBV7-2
TGTGCCAGCAGCTTAGACAGGGGCACTAATGAAAAACTGTTTTTT
CASSLDRGTNEKLFF
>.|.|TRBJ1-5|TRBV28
TGTGCCAGCACCCTAGGGGCAGGGGTTGGACAGCCCCAGCATTTT
CASTLGAGVGQPQHF
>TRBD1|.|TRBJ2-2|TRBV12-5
TGTGCTAGTGGTCCCGACAGGGACACCGGGGAGCTGTTTTTT
CASGPDRDTGELFF
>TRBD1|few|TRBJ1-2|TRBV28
TGTGCCAGCAGTTACAGGGGACTCTATGGCTACACCTTC
CASSYRGLYGYTF
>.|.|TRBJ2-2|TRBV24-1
TGTGCCACCAGTGATACAAACAGAAGGGGGGAGCTGTTTTTT
CATSDTNRRGELFF
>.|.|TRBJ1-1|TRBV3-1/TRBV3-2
TGTGCCAGCAGCCAAGATAGCGGACAATCTGAAGCTTTCTTT
CASSQDSGQSEAFF
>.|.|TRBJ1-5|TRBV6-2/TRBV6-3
TGTGCCAGCAGTCAGACAGGTCCTCGCAATCAGCCCCAGCATTTT
CASSQTGPRNQPQHF
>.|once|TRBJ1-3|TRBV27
TGTGCCAGCAGTCCCACGGGAGGGATTTACTCTGGAAACACCATATATTTT
CASSPTGGIYSGNTIYF
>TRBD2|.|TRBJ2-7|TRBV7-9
TGTGCCAGCAGCAGGGGACTAGCTGCCTACGAGCAGTACTTC
CASSRGLAAYEQYF
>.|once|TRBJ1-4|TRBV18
TGTGCCAGCTCACCACTCAGGGGCGGGAGCAATGAAAAACTGTTTTTT
CASSPLRGGSNEKLFF
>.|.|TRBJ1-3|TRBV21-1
TGTGCCAGCAGCAAAGAACGCAACAGTTATTCTGGAAACACCATATATTTT
CASSKERNSYSGNTIYF
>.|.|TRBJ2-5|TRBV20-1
TGCAGTGCTAGTAGGTCAGGGGTGGCAGAGACCCAGTACTTC
CSASRSGVAETQYF
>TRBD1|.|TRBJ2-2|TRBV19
TGTGCCAGTAGTCCGCAAACAGGGGGCACCGGGGAGCTGTTTTTT
CASSPQTGGTGELFF
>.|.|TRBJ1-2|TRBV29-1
TGCAGCGTTGAAGTCACCGGGGGCTATGGCTACACCTTC
CSVEVTGGYGYTF
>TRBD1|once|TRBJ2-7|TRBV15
TGTGCCACCAGCAGAGTTACAGGGGGGAGTTACGAGCAGTACTTC
CATSRVTGGSYEQYF
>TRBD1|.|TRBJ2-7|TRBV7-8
TGTGCCAGCAGCTTACCCCGGACAGGGCCCCACGAGCAGTACTTC
CASSLPRTGPHEQYF
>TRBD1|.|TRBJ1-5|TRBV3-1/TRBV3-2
TGTGCCAGCAGCCACCGGGACAGGGATCAGCCCCAGCATTTT
CASSHRDRDQPQHF
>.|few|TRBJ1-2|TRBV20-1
TGCAGTGCTAGCACCGGGGGGGGCTACACCTTC
CSASTGGGYTF
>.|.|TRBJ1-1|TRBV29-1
TGCAGCGTTGCAGGAGGAGGGGCCACTGAAGCTTTCTTT
CSVAGGGATEAFF
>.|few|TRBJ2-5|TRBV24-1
TGTGCCACCAGTGACGGGCGGGGGCCGCAAGAGACCCAGTACTTC
CATSDGRGPQETQYF
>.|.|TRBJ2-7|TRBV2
TGTGCCAGCAGGAGAAAAGACTACGAGCAGTACTTC
CASRRKDYEQYF
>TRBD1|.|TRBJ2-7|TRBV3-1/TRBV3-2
TGTGCCAGCAGCCCCAAGGGACAGACCTCCTACGAGCAGTACTTC
CASSPKGQTSYEQYF
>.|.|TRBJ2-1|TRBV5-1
TGCGCCAGCAGCCGCGGAGGGAATGAGCAGTTCTTC
CASSRGGNEQFF
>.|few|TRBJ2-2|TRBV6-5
TGTGCCAGCAGTTACTCCTGGAACACCGGGGAGCTGTTTTTT
CASSYSWNTGELFF
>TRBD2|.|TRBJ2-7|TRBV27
TGTGCCAGCAGTGCCGGGAGGGCGAGCCACGAGCAGTACTTC
CASSAGRASHEQYF
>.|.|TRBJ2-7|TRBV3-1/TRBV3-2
TGTGCCAGCAGCCAAGCCCCACAGGGATACGAGCAGTACTTC
CASSQAPQGYEQYF
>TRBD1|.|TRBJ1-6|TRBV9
TGTGCCAGCAGCGTAGCTAACGACAGGGGTTCACCCCTCCACTTT
CASSVANDRGSPLHF
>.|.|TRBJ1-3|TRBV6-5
TGTGCCAGCAGTACGGGTTCATGGGGAAACACCATATATTTT
CASSTGSWGNTIYF